This T cell receptor beta chain was documented in a study of blood T cell repertoires in COVID-19. The ends were cut back, 2 bases at V and 7 bases at J, with 8 bases in the middle. The CDR3 contains 13 residues. Germline values: CDR1 MNHNS, CDR2 SASEGT. Cohorts were based on clinical histories the participants reported. In the authors' workflow: How many nucleated cells were present was estimated from reference gene primer amplification. Profiling relied on immunoSEQ multiplex PCR, and the TCRdb table lists in-frame clones only, not all of them. V and J calls and clone size follow that table, whereas D and trimming were derived from the DNA. This sample has roughly 400,000 clones; more than 70% occur once, and the top ten carry about 1.5%.

The chain combines TRBV6-1 with TRBJ1-4, with D uncertain. Sequencing input: PBMCs or T cells enriched from blood (not recorded which). This TCR was recovered from a woman younger than 30 who had been exposed to COVID-19. The CDR3, as DNA: TGTGCCAGCAGTGAATCCCCCGGTGAAAAACTGTTTTTT. It encodes CASSESPGEKLFF.